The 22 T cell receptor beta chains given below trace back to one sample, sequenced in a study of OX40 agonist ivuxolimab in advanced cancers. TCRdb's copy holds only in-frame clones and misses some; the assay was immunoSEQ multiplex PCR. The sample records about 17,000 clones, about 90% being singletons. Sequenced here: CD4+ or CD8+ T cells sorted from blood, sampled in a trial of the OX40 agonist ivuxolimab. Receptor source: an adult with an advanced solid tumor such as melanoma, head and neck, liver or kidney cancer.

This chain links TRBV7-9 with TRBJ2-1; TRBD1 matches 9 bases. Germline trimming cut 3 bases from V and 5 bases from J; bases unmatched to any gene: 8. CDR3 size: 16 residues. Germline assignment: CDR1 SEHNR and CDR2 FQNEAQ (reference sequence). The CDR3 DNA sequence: TGTGCCAGCAGCTTCCGGACAGGGGCGGGAAACAATGAGCAGTTCTTC. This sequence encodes CASSFRTGAGNNEQFF.

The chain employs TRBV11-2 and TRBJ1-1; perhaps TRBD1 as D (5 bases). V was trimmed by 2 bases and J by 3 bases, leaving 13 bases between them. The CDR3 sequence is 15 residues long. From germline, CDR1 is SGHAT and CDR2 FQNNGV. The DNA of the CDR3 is TGTGCCAGCAGCTTATCTGGGACCCCATACACTGAAGCTTTCTTT. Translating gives CASSLSGTPYTEAFF. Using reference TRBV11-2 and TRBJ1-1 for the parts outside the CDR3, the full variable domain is EAGVAQSPRYKIIEKRQSVAFWCNPISGHATLYWYQQILGQGPKLLIQFQNNGVVDDSQLPKDRFSAERLKGVDSTLKIQPAKLEDSAVYLCASSLSGTPYTEAFFGQGTRLTVV.

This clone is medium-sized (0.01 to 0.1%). The CDR3: CASSLSYGTGYGYTF. For the CDR3, the DNA is TGTGCCAGCAGTTTATCGTACGGGACAGGGTATGGCTACACCTTC. The genes are TRBV27 and TRBJ1-2; 9 positions agree with TRBD1. CDR1 MNHEY and CDR2 SMNVEV come from the germline V gene (reference sequence). Trimming at V came to 0 bases and at J to 5 bases, leaving 4 bases not matched to a gene. The CDR3 spans 15 residues.

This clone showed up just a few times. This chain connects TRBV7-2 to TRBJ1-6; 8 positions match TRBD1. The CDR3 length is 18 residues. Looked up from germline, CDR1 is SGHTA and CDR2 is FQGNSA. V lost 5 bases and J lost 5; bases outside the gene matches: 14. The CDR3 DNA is TGTGCCAGCAGCGCTAGTTTATGGGACAGGACTCATAATTCACCCCTCCACTTT. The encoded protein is CASSASLWDRTHNSPLHF.

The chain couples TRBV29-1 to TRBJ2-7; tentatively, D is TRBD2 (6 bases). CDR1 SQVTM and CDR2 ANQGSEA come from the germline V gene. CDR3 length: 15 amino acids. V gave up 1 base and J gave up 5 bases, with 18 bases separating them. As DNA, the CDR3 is TGCAGCGTTGAAGCGGTCGGGGGAAGAGGGGACGAGCAGTACTTC. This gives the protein CSVEAVGGRGDEQYF.

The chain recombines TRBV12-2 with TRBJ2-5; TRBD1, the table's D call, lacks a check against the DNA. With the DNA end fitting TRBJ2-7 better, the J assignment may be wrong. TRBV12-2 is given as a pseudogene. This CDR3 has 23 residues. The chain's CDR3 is CASRFTTPGRDRRTGQGVYEQYF. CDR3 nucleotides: TGTGCAAGTCGCTTCACTACCCCGGGAAGAGATAGGAGAACTGGACAGGGTGTCTACGAGCAGTACTTC.

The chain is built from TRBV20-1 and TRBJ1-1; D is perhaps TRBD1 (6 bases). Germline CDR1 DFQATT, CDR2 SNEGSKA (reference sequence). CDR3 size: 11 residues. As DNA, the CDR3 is TGCAGCCTCAGACGGGGGCTGGAAGCTTTCTTT. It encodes CSLRRGLEAFF.

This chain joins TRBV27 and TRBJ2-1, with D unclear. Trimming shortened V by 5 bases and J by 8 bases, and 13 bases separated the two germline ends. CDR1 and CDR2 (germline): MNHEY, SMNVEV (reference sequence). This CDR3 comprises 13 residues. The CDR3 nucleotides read TGTGCCAGCAGTCTCCACGGTGCATATGAGCAGTTCTTC. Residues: CASSLHGAYEQFF.

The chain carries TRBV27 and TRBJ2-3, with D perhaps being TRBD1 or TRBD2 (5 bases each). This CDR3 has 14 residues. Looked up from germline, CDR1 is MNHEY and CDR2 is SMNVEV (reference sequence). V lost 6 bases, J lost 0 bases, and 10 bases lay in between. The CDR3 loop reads CASRVGVSTDTQYF. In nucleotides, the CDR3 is TGTGCCAGCAGAGTGGGGGTTAGCACAGATACGCAGTATTTT.

The CDR3 DNA reads TGTGCCAGCAGCTTTTTAACGGGACCCCGTACCTTTGACACCATATATTTT. This sequence encodes CASSFLTGPRTFDTIYF. This chain joins TRBV5-4 and TRBJ1-3; D may be TRBD1 (5 bases). V gave up 2 bases and J gave up 8 bases, with 23 bases separating them. The CDR3 totals 17 residues. Per the germline V gene, CDR1 is SGHNT and CDR2 is YYREEE (reference sequence).

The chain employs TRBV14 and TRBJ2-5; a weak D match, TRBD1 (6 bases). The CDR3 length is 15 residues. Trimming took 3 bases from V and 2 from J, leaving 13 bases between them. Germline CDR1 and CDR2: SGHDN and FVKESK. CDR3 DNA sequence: TGTGCCAGCAGCCACAACAGGGATACACAAGAGACCCAGTACTTC. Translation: CASSHNRDTQETQYF.

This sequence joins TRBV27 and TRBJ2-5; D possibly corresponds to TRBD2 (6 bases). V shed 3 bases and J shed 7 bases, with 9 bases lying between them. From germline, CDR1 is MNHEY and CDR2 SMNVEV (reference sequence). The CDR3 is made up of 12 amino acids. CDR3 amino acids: CASSFGSGTQYF. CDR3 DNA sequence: TGTGCCAGCAGTTTTGGTAGCGGGACCCAGTACTTC.

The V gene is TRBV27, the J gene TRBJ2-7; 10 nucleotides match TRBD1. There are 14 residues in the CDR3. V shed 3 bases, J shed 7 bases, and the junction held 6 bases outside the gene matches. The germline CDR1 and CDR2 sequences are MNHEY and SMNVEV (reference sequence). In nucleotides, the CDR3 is TGTGCCAGCAGTTTCGGGGGACAGGGGTGGGAGCAGTACTTC. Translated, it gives CASSFGGQGWEQYF.

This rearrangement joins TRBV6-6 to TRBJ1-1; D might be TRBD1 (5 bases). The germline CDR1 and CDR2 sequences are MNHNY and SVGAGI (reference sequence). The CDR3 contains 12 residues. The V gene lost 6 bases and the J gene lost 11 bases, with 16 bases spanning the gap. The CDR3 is CASSADGTGAFF. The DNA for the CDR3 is TGTGCCAGCAGCGCTGACGGGACGGGGGCTTTCTTT.

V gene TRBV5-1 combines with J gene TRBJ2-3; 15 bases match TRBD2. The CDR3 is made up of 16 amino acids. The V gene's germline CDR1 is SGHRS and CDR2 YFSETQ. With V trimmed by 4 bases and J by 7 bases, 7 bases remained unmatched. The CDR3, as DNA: TGCGCCAGCAGCCCCGGACTAGCGGGGGGGCACAATACGCAGTATTTT. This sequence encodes CASSPGLAGGHNTQYF.

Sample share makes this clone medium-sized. The CDR3: CASSHGSGGPDEQFF. The CDR3 region has the DNA TGTGCCAGCAGCCATGGTAGCGGGGGCCCGGATGAGCAGTTCTTC. The chain links TRBV14 to TRBJ2-1; 9 nucleotides line up with TRBD2. The CDR3 consists of 15 residues. Trimming cost V 3 bases and J 8 bases; bases outside gene matches: 8. Germline V gene lookup returns CDR1 SGHDN and CDR2 FVKESK.

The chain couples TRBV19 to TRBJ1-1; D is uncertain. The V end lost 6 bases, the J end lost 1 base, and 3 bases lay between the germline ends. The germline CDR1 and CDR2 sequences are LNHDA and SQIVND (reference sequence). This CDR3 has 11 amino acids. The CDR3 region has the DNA TGTGCCAGTAGAGGGAACACTGAAGCTTTCTTT. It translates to CASRGNTEAFF.

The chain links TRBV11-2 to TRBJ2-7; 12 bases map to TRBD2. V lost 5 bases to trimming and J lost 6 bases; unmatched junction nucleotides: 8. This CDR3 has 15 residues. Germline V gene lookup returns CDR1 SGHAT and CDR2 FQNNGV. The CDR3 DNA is TGTGCCAGCAGCGCGCTAGCGGGGGGGCCGGTCGAGCAGTACTTC. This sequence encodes CASSALAGGPVEQYF.

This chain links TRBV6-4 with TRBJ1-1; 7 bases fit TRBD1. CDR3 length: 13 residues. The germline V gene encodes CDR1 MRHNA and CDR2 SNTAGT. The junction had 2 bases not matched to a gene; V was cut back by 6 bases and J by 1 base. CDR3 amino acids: CASRAGGNTEAFF. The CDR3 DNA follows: TGTGCCAGCAGAGCAGGGGGGAACACTGAAGCTTTCTTT.

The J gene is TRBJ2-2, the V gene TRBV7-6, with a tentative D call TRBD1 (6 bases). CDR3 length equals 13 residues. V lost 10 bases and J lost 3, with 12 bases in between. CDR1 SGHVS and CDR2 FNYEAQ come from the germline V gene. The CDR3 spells CAIRQGYTGELFF. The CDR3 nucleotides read TGTGCCATAAGGCAGGGGTACACCGGGGAGCTGTTTTTT.

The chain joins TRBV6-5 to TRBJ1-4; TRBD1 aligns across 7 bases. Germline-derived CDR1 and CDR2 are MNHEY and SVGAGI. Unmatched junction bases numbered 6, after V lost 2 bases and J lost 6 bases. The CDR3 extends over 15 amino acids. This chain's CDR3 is CASSYPTGKDEKLFF. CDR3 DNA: TGTGCCAGCAGTTACCCGACAGGGAAAGATGAAAAACTGTTTTTT.

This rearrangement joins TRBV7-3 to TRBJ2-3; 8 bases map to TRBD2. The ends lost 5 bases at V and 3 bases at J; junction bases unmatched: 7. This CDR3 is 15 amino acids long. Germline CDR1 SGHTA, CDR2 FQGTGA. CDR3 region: CASSHGGALTDTQYF. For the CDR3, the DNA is TGTGCCAGCAGCCACGGGGGGGCCTTAACAGATACGCAGTATTTT.